The 21 T cell receptor beta chains in this list originate from one sample, sequenced in a study of Ad26.COV2.S vaccination and SARS-CoV-2 variants. Here immunoSEQ multiplex PCR was the method, and the copy in TCRdb shows in-frame clones only, minus some. Here the sample spans about 440,000 clones, roughly nine tenths being singletons. Sample treatment: roughly 18 received Ad26.COV2.S at low or high dose, single or two shots; five or six received placebo; per-sample allocation not given. After the first vaccine or placebo injection, samples were drawn on day 63. The sample was peripheral blood, taken in a trial of Ad26.COV2.S vaccine versus placebo. The receptor source for this set is a person between 18 and 65 years old who received the Ad26.COV2.S COVID-19 vaccine or a placebo.

The genes are TRBV19 and TRBJ2-7; TRBD1 matches 9 bases. Looked up from germline, CDR1 is LNHDA and CDR2 is SQIVND (reference sequence). J was trimmed by 5 bases and V by 5 bases; bases with no gene match: 10. The CDR3 is 15 amino acids. The CDR3 nucleotides read TGTGCCAGTAGTCCTCGGACAGGGGAGGTCCACGAGCAGTACTTC. Translation: CASSPRTGEVHEQYF.

This chain connects TRBV29-1 to TRBJ1-6; 8 bases match TRBD1. Germline lookup yields CDR1 SQVTM and CDR2 ANQGSEA. The CDR3 has 15 residues. V shed 3 bases, J shed 7 bases, and the junction held 8 bases outside the gene matches. In nucleotides, the CDR3 is TGCAGCGTTGACTATGACAGGGGCCGAAATTCACCCCTCCACTTT. Its translation: CSVDYDRGRNSPLHF.

This clone has a single count. The gene calls are TRBV9 and TRBJ2-1; 8 positions agree with TRBD1. Germline loops: CDR1 SGDLS, CDR2 YYNGEE. The CDR3 consists of 15 residues. V lost 3 bases, J lost 2 bases, and 4 bases stayed unmatched. CDR3 DNA: TGTGCCAGCAGCGCCCGGGACAGGCCCTACAATGAGCAGTTCTTC. This codes for CASSARDRPYNEQFF.

Only one count was recorded for this clone. V is TRBV19 and J is TRBJ1-1, with D unresolved. Between the trimmed V and J ends, which lost 1 base and 10 bases, there was a span of 19 bases. The CDR3 totals 15 residues. Germline CDR1 and CDR2: LNHDA and SQIVND (reference sequence). In nucleotides, the CDR3 is TGTGCCAGTAGTATAGTGGTCCACCCCGGGTCGGGAGCTTTCTTT. It translates to CASSIVVHPGSGAFF.

The chain couples TRBV28 to TRBJ2-7; no firm D call. Trimming shortened V by 5 bases and J by 4 bases, and 15 bases separated the two germline ends. Germline V gene sequence: CDR1 MDHEN, CDR2 SYDVKM. This CDR3 has 14 amino acids. The CDR3 loop is CASSEPGVAYEQYF. CDR3 in DNA: TGTGCCAGCAGTGAGCCAGGTGTGGCGTACGAGCAGTACTTC.

The chain has TRBV3-1 (or the pseudogene TRBV3-2) and TRBJ1-2; 10 bases map to TRBD1. The ends lost 6 bases at V and 5 bases at J; junction bases unmatched: 3. Germline CDR1 LGHDT, CDR2 YNNKEL (reference sequence). The CDR3 runs 13 residues. This CDR3 reads CASSRGQGYGYTF. The CDR3 bases are TGTGCCAGCAGTAGGGGACAGGGGTATGGCTACACCTTC.

V is TRBV6-4 and J is TRBJ1-1; tentatively, D is TRBD1 (6 bases). Germline V gives CDR1 MRHNA, CDR2 SNTAGT. This CDR3 is 12 amino acids long. Trimming pared 7 bases from V and 4 bases from J, leaving 10 bases between. Here the CDR3 DNA reads TGTGCCAGCAAGGGGGTGGGCACTGAAGCTTTCTTT. Amino acids: CASKGVGTEAFF.

The chain uses TRBV5-4 and TRBJ2-7; maybe TRBD2 (6 bases). Looked up from germline, CDR1 is SGHNT and CDR2 is YYREEE (reference sequence). CDR3 length equals 14 residues. V was trimmed by 4 bases and J by 6 bases, leaving 17 bases between them. In DNA form, the CDR3 reads TGTGCCAGCAGCGGAGGGACCGGGGGTCTCGAGCAGTACTTC. Protein product: CASSGGTGGLEQYF.

V usage is TRBV5-1 and J usage is TRBJ2-1, with 8 bases aligning to TRBD1. V lost 4 bases to trimming and J lost 6 bases; unmatched junction nucleotides: 12. Germline-derived CDR1 and CDR2 are SGHRS and YFSETQ. The CDR3 is 16 residues long. The CDR3 DNA follows: TGCGCCAGCAGCCTAACCTCAGGGGGCAGTGGCAATGAGCAGTTCTTC. It yields the protein CASSLTSGGSGNEQFF. Based on the CDR3 plus reference TRBV5-1 and TRBJ2-1, the full variable domain is KAGVTQTPRYLIKTRGQQVTLSCSPISGHRSVSWYQQTPGQGLQFLFEYFSETQRNKGNFPGRFSGRQFSNSRSEMNVSTLELGDSALYLCASSLTSGGSGNEQFFGPGTRLTVL.

The rearrangement uses TRBV19 and TRBJ1-4, with D unclear. CDR1 and CDR2 (germline): LNHDA, SQIVND (reference sequence). The CDR3 is 14 amino acids. Trimming left V 6 bases short and J 8 bases short, with 16 bases between. The CDR3 DNA sequence: TGTGCCAGTAGCATGGGTAGGGCAGAAGAAAAACTGTTTTTT. Its protein product is CASSMGRAEEKLFF.

This rearrangement joins TRBV25-1 to TRBJ1-2; 7 bases agree with TRBD1. The CDR3 is 15 residues long. Germline values: CDR1 MGHDK, CDR2 SYGVNS. J gave up 2 bases and V 4 bases, and 7 bases lay outside the gene matches. Here the CDR3 DNA reads TGTGCCAGCAGTGGGGCTAGGGGGCGGAACTATGGCTACACCTTC. It translates to CASSGARGRNYGYTF.

This clone showed up just once. The chain uses TRBV6-6 and TRBJ2-1, with 9 bases identical to TRBD1. J lost 7 bases, V lost 6 bases, and 16 bases had no gene match. In germline, CDR1 is MNHNY, CDR2 SVGAGI (reference sequence). The CDR3 is made up of 17 amino acids. CDR3 sequence reads: CASSRIWGGQGVNEQFF. The DNA for the CDR3 is TGTGCCAGCAGCCGAATATGGGGGGGACAGGGAGTGAATGAGCAGTTCTTC.

V gene TRBV19 combines with J gene TRBJ2-1; either TRBD1 or TRBD2 may fit D (5 bases each). Germline V gene lookup returns CDR1 LNHDA and CDR2 SQIVND (reference sequence). Trimming left V 10 bases short and J 6 bases short, with 19 bases between. This CDR3 comprises 14 residues. DNA for the CDR3: TGTGCCACCAGATCTTCCGGGACCACCAATGAGCAGTTCTTC. Encoded protein: CATRSSGTTNEQFF. Looking up the rest from reference TRBV19 and TRBJ2-1 gives the full variable domain: DGGITQSPKYLFRKEGQNVTLSCEQNLNHDAMYWYRQDPGQGLRLIYYSQIVNDFQKGDIAEGYSVSREKKESFPLTVTSAQKNPTAFYLCATRSSGTTNEQFFGPGTRLTVL.

V usage is TRBV6-9 and J usage is TRBJ2-2, with D hard to call. This CDR3 region has 15 residues. Trimming took off 11 bases at V and 0 bases at J, with 16 bases between the two ends. Germline V gene lookup returns CDR1 MNHGY and CDR2 SVAAGI. In DNA form, the CDR3 reads TGTGCCCCCCCAAGCCTTCACGCGAACACCGGGGAGCTGTTTTTT. Its translation: CAPPSLHANTGELFF.

The rearrangement joins TRBV30 to TRBJ1-3; D remains ambiguous. The CDR3 is 16 residues long. Germline V gene data show CDR1 as GTSNPN and CDR2 as SVGIG (reference sequence). V was shortened by 5 bases and J by 1 base, with 18 bases between the two germline ends. The CDR3 reads CAWSSGNFFSGNTIYF. The CDR3 DNA reads TGTGCCTGGTCTAGTGGGAACTTCTTTTCTGGAAACACCATATATTTT.

V and J are TRBV7-2 and TRBJ2-7; 7 bases fit TRBD2. CDR3 length equals 14 residues. The germline CDR1 and CDR2 sequences are SGHTA and FQGNSA. V trimming: 3 bases; J trimming: 4 bases; junction bases outside the gene matches: 6. The CDR3, as DNA: TGTGCCAGCAGCTTTTATGGGAGGGCGTACGAGCAGTACTTC. Its protein product is CASSFYGRAYEQYF.

V and J are TRBV24-1 and TRBJ1-2; D is unclear. Trimming pared 12 bases from V and 0 bases from J, leaving 19 bases between. CDR1 and CDR2 (germline): KGHDR, SFDVKD. CDR3 length equals 15 residues. The CDR3 DNA is TGTGCCGTCTCCAGCGGCGGGAAAGCTAACTATGGCTACACCTTC. It is translated as CAVSSGGKANYGYTF.

This rearrangement joins TRBV15 to TRBJ2-1; tentative D call: TRBD2 (6 bases). V lost 5 bases and J 10 bases, leaving 21 bases between the germline ends. CDR3 length: 15 amino acids. The V gene's germline CDR1 is LNHNV and CDR2 YYDKDF (reference sequence). CDR3 sequence: CATSELRDYFGEQFF. As DNA, the CDR3 is TGTGCCACCAGCGAGCTGCGGGATTACTTCGGGGAGCAGTTCTTC.

This sequence joins TRBV30 and TRBJ1-1, with D uncertain. Trimming took 3 bases from V and 0 from J, leaving 8 bases between them. The V gene's germline CDR1 is GTSNPN and CDR2 SVGIG (reference sequence). The CDR3 runs 13 residues. The CDR3 sequence: CAWRGSMNTEAFF. In DNA, the CDR3 is TGTGCCTGGAGGGGCTCTATGAACACTGAAGCTTTCTTT.

The rearrangement uses TRBV28 and TRBJ2-1, with 11 bases that match TRBD2. After removal of 3 bases from V and 8 bases from J, the junction contained 6 bases not matched to a gene. This CDR3 spans 15 amino acids. From germline, CDR1 is MDHEN and CDR2 SYDVKM. For the CDR3, the DNA is TGTGCCAGCAGTTTTCTAGCGGGAGGTCTCGATGAGCAGTTCTTC. Protein: CASSFLAGGLDEQFF.

This chain connects TRBV5-1 to TRBJ2-7; no definite D call. V lost 0 bases to trimming and J lost 5 bases, with 9 bases between them. Germline CDR1 SGHRS, CDR2 YFSETQ. This CDR3 has 13 residues. CDR3 sequence (DNA): TGCGCCAGCAGCTTGGATGGGAACGACGAGCAGTACTTC. It yields the protein CASSLDGNDEQYF.